These 2 T cell receptor beta chains were all obtained from the same sample, sequenced in a study of blood T cell repertoires in COVID-19. Assay: immunoSEQ multiplex PCR; the TCRdb copy retains only in-frame clones and omits some. This sample has some 120,000 clones; 90% occur once, and the top ten carry roughly 4.8%. Sequencing was performed on peripheral blood. The receptors come from a man in his 60s with COVID-19, enrolled during active disease.

A remark on this clone: One junction end disagrees with the germline gene, perhaps due to a read error. The chain has TRBV7-7 and TRBJ2-1; 11 bases fit TRBD2. This CDR3 comprises 15 residues. Germline assignment: CDR1 SSHAT and CDR2 FNYEAQ (reference sequence). CDR3 protein: CASSLTSGVYNEQFF. CDR3 nucleotide sequence: TGTGCTAGCAGCTTGACTAGCGGGGTCTACAATGAGCAGTTCTTC.

The chain recombines TRBV20-1 with TRBJ2-1; 9 bases are shared with TRBD2. The CDR3 contains 16 residues. The V gene's germline CDR1 is DFQATT and CDR2 SNEGSKA (reference sequence). Germline trimming cut 3 bases from V and 7 bases from J; bases unmatched to any gene: 13. The CDR3 protein is CSASHPLREGRNEQFF. CDR3 nucleotides: TGCAGTGCTAGTCATCCCTTGCGGGAGGGCCGAAATGAGCAGTTCTTC.